The source of this T cell receptor (beta chain) is a study of cytomegalovirus exposure and HLA in healthy donors. Whole-study context: A previous analysis identified 117 million unique TCR beta sequences derived from approximately 190 million T cells.

A multiplex PCR was run with 60 Vbeta primers and 13 Jbeta primers. Clones were read by immunoSEQ multiplex PCR, and TCRdb kept only the in-frame ones, dropping some. Among fewer than 200,000 clones listed, around 75% were seen once. This clonotype originated in a female donor in good health and CMV-seronegative. Sequencing used PBMCs.

This chain's CDR3 is CAWSEDGSQPQHF. DNA for the CDR3: TGTGCCTGGAGTGAAGATGGGAGCCAGCCCCAGCATTTT. This chain links TRBV30 with TRBJ1-5; D remains unclear. The germline V and J ends were trimmed by 1 base and 7 bases, with 11 bases remaining between them. CDR1 GTSNPN and CDR2 SVGIG come from the germline V gene (reference sequence). CDR3 size: 13 residues.